The rows below give T cell receptor beta chains drawn from one sample of a study of cytomegalovirus exposure and HLA in healthy donors. Generated by immunoSEQ multiplex PCR, the TCRdb table keeps only in-frame clones and is missing some. Here the sample spans 150,000 to 200,000 clones, roughly 80% being singletons. Sequenced input: PBMCs. Receptor source: a woman between 25 and 40 years old in good health and CMV-seronegative. CDR3s include the opening cysteine and the closing phenylalanine or tryptophan. Fields, in order: V gene, clone size, J gene, D gene, CDR3 DNA, CDR3 protein. The D gene is left open where the match is weak. The size field is filled for only some rows; it gives once, few, many or a size class.

V gene: TRBV19; clone size: NA; J gene: TRBJ1-5; D gene: TRBD1; CDR3 DNA: TGTGCCAGTAGTAGGGGACAGCGAGGTCCGCCCCAGCATTTT; CDR3 protein: CASSRGQRGPPQHF
V gene: TRBV7-9; clone size: NA; J gene: TRBJ2-1; D gene: TRBD2; CDR3 DNA: TGTGCCAGCAGCTTAGAAGCGGGGGTTGTCGTTTACAATGAGCAGTTCTTC; CDR3 protein: CASSLEAGVVVYNEQFF
V gene: TRBV7-8; clone size: NA; J gene: TRBJ2-3; D gene: TRBD2; CDR3 DNA: TGTGCCAGCACCCAGTTCGGGGGGTACACAGATACGCAGTATTTT; CDR3 protein: CASTQFGGYTDTQYF
V gene: TRBV2; clone size: NA; J gene: TRBJ1-4; D gene: TRBD1; CDR3 DNA: TGTGCCAGCAGTGGACAGGGGAGCACTGAAAAACTGTTTTTT; CDR3 protein: CASSGQGSTEKLFF
V gene: TRBV5-6; clone size: NA; J gene: TRBJ1-5; D gene: NA; CDR3 DNA: TGTGCCAGCAGCTTGGGGGGGCCCGGACCCCAGCATTTT; CDR3 protein: CASSLGGPGPQHF
V gene: TRBV7-3; clone size: NA; J gene: TRBJ1-3; D gene: NA; CDR3 DNA: TGTGCCAGCAGCCTTTCCAGGGGAGACACCATATATTTT; CDR3 protein: CASSLSRGDTIYF
V gene: TRBV19; clone size: NA; J gene: TRBJ1-4; D gene: TRBD1; CDR3 DNA: TGTGCCAGTAGTATGGACAGGGGTGAAAAACTGTTTTTT; CDR3 protein: CASSMDRGEKLFF
V gene: TRBV18; clone size: NA; J gene: TRBJ2-3; D gene: NA; CDR3 DNA: TGTGCCAGCTCACCACCGTCTACAGATACGCAGTATTTT; CDR3 protein: CASSPPSTDTQYF
V gene: TRBV29-1; clone size: NA; J gene: TRBJ1-2; D gene: NA; CDR3 DNA: TGCAGCGTTGATGGAGGCGGTGGCTATGGCTACACCTTC; CDR3 protein: CSVDGGGGYGYTF
V gene: TRBV7-6; clone size: NA; J gene: TRBJ2-1; D gene: TRBD2; CDR3 DNA: TGTGCCAGCAGCCCTTATTCAGGGACGGGAGGGTATGAGCAGTTCTTC; CDR3 protein: CASSPYSGTGGYEQFF
V gene: TRBV2; clone size: few; J gene: TRBJ2-1; D gene: NA; CDR3 DNA: TGTGCCAGCAGTGAGAATAGGGGGGAGCAGTTCTTC; CDR3 protein: CASSENRGEQFF
V gene: TRBV5-1; clone size: NA; J gene: TRBJ2-3; D gene: TRBD2; CDR3 DNA: TGCGCCAGCGGCGGGGGGAGCACAGATACGCAGTATTTT; CDR3 protein: CASGGGSTDTQYF
V gene: TRBV4-1; clone size: NA; J gene: TRBJ2-1; D gene: NA; CDR3 DNA: TGCGCCAGCAGCCAACCCGACAATGAGCAGTTCTTC; CDR3 protein: CASSQPDNEQFF
V gene: TRBV6-1; clone size: once; J gene: TRBJ1-1; D gene: NA; CDR3 DNA: TGTGCCAGCAGTGGAAACGGAGCCACTGAAGCTTTCTTT; CDR3 protein: CASSGNGATEAFF
V gene: TRBV29-1; clone size: NA; J gene: TRBJ2-5; D gene: TRBD2; CDR3 DNA: TGCAGCGTAACGCCGGGACTAGCGGGACAAGAGACCCAGTACTTC; CDR3 protein: CSVTPGLAGQETQYF
V gene: TRBV19; clone size: NA; J gene: TRBJ1-2; D gene: NA; CDR3 DNA: TGTGCCAGTAGTATCAGCCAGGGGCTCGGCTATGGCTACACCTTC; CDR3 protein: CASSISQGLGYGYTF
V gene: TRBV6-4; clone size: NA; J gene: TRBJ1-1; D gene: NA; CDR3 DNA: TGTGCCAGCAGTGCATCTGGGGGGTTCACTGAAGCTTTCTTT; CDR3 protein: CASSASGGFTEAFF
V gene: TRBV19; clone size: few; J gene: TRBJ1-4; D gene: NA; CDR3 DNA: TGTGCCAGTAGTGTCGATACGGGCGGGAATGAAAAACTGTTTTTT; CDR3 protein: CASSVDTGGNEKLFF
V gene: TRBV6-4; clone size: NA; J gene: TRBJ1-2; D gene: NA; CDR3 DNA: TGTGCCAGCAGTGAGGAGGGAGTGAGCGGCTACACCTTC; CDR3 protein: CASSEEGVSGYTF
V gene: TRBV15; clone size: NA; J gene: TRBJ1-5; D gene: TRBD1; CDR3 DNA: TGTGCCACCAGCAGAGCCTCGGACAGGGTGCAGCCCCAGCATTTT; CDR3 protein: CATSRASDRVQPQHF
V gene: TRBV9; clone size: NA; J gene: TRBJ1-2; D gene: TRBD1; CDR3 DNA: TGTGCCAGCAGCGTAGAGGGGACAGAAACTCCTACGGCCTACACCTTC; CDR3 protein: CASSVEGTETPTAYTF
V gene: TRBV6-6; clone size: NA; J gene: TRBJ1-2; D gene: NA; CDR3 DNA: TGTGCCAGCAGCCACGGGGACACTGGCTATGGCTACACCTTC; CDR3 protein: CASSHGDTGYGYTF
V gene: TRBV30; clone size: NA; J gene: TRBJ2-1; D gene: TRBD2; CDR3 DNA: TGTGCCTGGAGTTCTGGGACTAGCGGGGTCGGGTCGCTCTTC; CDR3 protein: CAWSSGTSGVGSLF
V gene: TRBV4-1; clone size: NA; J gene: TRBJ1-2; D gene: NA; CDR3 DNA: TGCGCCAGCAGCCAAGAAGAAGGGGCGTATGGCTACACCTTC; CDR3 protein: CASSQEEGAYGYTF
V gene: TRBV27; clone size: once; J gene: TRBJ2-3; D gene: NA; CDR3 DNA: TGTGCCAGCAGTCCGTGGAGGGGGGGCTTAGATACGCAGTATTTT; CDR3 protein: CASSPWRGGLDTQYF
V gene: TRBV19; clone size: NA; J gene: TRBJ1-1; D gene: NA; CDR3 DNA: TGTGCCAGTAGCCCGGACTTTAGGAACACTGAAGCTTTCTTT; CDR3 protein: CASSPDFRNTEAFF
V gene: TRBV19; clone size: NA; J gene: TRBJ1-2; D gene: TRBD1; CDR3 DNA: TGTGCCAGTAAGGCAGACAGGGTTACGGTCAATGGCTACACCTTC; CDR3 protein: CASKADRVTVNGYTF
V gene: TRBV7-9; clone size: NA; J gene: TRBJ1-1; D gene: TRBD1; CDR3 DNA: TGTGCCAGCAGCTCCGGACAGGGGGCAAACACTGAAGCTTTCTTT; CDR3 protein: CASSSGQGANTEAFF
V gene: TRBV7-9; clone size: once; J gene: TRBJ2-2; D gene: TRBD2; CDR3 DNA: TGTGCCAGCAGCGTTTTCGGGGGGACCGGGGAGCTGTTTTTT; CDR3 protein: CASSVFGGTGELFF
V gene: TRBV7-9; clone size: NA; J gene: TRBJ2-5; D gene: NA; CDR3 DNA: TGTGCCAGCACCCCCGGGGGGACCCAGTACTTC; CDR3 protein: CASTPGGTQYF
V gene: TRBV18; clone size: NA; J gene: TRBJ2-3; D gene: TRBD1; CDR3 DNA: TGTGCCAGCTCACCGCCGTTGGGACAGGGAGCAGATACGCAGTATTTT; CDR3 protein: CASSPPLGQGADTQYF
V gene: TRBV29-1; clone size: NA; J gene: TRBJ2-5; D gene: NA; CDR3 DNA: TGCAGCTCGGGTGGGGAGACCCAGTACTTC; CDR3 protein: CSSGGETQYF
V gene: TRBV28; clone size: NA; J gene: TRBJ2-2; D gene: NA; CDR3 DNA: TGTGCCAGCAGTTTATTTGCAGGGCGCGGCACCGGGGAGCTGTTTTTT; CDR3 protein: CASSLFAGRGTGELFF
V gene: TRBV18; clone size: NA; J gene: TRBJ1-6; D gene: NA; CDR3 DNA: TGTGCCAGCTCCATAGTTGACAGTAATTCACCCCTCCACTTT; CDR3 protein: CASSIVDSNSPLHF
V gene: TRBV19; clone size: NA; J gene: TRBJ1-2; D gene: NA; CDR3 DNA: TGTGCCAGTATGGAGTACTCTAACTATGGCTACACCTTC; CDR3 protein: CASMEYSNYGYTF
V gene: TRBV11-2; clone size: NA; J gene: TRBJ2-3; D gene: NA; CDR3 DNA: TGTGCCAGCAGCCCCCTCGGTTGGCGGGGGCACACAGATACGCAGTATTTT; CDR3 protein: CASSPLGWRGHTDTQYF
V gene: TRBV11-2; clone size: NA; J gene: TRBJ1-2; D gene: TRBD1; CDR3 DNA: TGTGCCAGCAGCCCCGGGACAGCTCTTCAACCCCTCTATGGCTACACCTTC; CDR3 protein: CASSPGTALQPLYGYTF
V gene: TRBV5-1; clone size: NA; J gene: TRBJ2-7; D gene: TRBD2; CDR3 DNA: TGCGCCAGCACACTAGCGGGGGGCTCCTCTTCCTACGAGCAGTACTTC; CDR3 protein: CASTLAGGSSSYEQYF
V gene: TRBV2; clone size: once; J gene: TRBJ2-7; D gene: NA; CDR3 DNA: TGTGCCAGCAGTCTCCGGGCCTACGAGCAGTACTTC; CDR3 protein: CASSLRAYEQYF
V gene: TRBV7-2; clone size: NA; J gene: TRBJ2-7; D gene: TRBD1; CDR3 DNA: TGTGCCAGCAGCCCCTCAGGGGGCTACGAGCAGTACTTC; CDR3 protein: CASSPSGGYEQYF
V gene: TRBV5-1; clone size: NA; J gene: TRBJ1-2; D gene: TRBD1; CDR3 DNA: TGCGCCAGCAGCCCTGCCCCGGACAGGGGAGGTCGGACTTACGGCTACACCTTC; CDR3 protein: CASSPAPDRGGRTYGYTF
V gene: TRBV19; clone size: NA; J gene: TRBJ1-1; D gene: NA; CDR3 DNA: TGTGCCAGTAACCCGGGAGGGCAGGGAGCCTGGAACACTGAAGCTTTCTTT; CDR3 protein: CASNPGGQGAWNTEAFF
V gene: TRBV7-3; clone size: NA; J gene: TRBJ2-2; D gene: NA; CDR3 DNA: TGTGCCAGCAGAGGCGGCGCGAACACCGGGGAGCTGTTTTTT; CDR3 protein: CASRGGANTGELFF
V gene: TRBV5-5; clone size: NA; J gene: TRBJ2-3; D gene: NA; CDR3 DNA: TGTGCCAGCAGCGCGGCGTTTCAGGGCCCTCGTGGCACAGATACGCAGTATTTT; CDR3 protein: CASSAAFQGPRGTDTQYF
V gene: TRBV5-1; clone size: NA; J gene: TRBJ2-7; D gene: NA; CDR3 DNA: TGCGCCAGCAGCTTCGGAGGGTCGGGCGAGCAGTACTTC; CDR3 protein: CASSFGGSGEQYF
V gene: TRBV11-2; clone size: NA; J gene: TRBJ2-2; D gene: TRBD1; CDR3 DNA: TGTGCCAGCAGCCCCAGGGACAGTCGCGGGGAGCTGTTTTTT; CDR3 protein: CASSPRDSRGELFF
V gene: TRBV9; clone size: few; J gene: TRBJ2-7; D gene: NA; CDR3 DNA: TGTGCCAGCAGCGGGCAGGGAAGCGAGCAGTACTTC; CDR3 protein: CASSGQGSEQYF
V gene: TRBV6-1; clone size: NA; J gene: TRBJ1-1; D gene: TRBD1; CDR3 DNA: TGTGCCAGTTTACAGGGGTACACTGAAGCTTTCTTT; CDR3 protein: CASLQGYTEAFF
V gene: TRBV19; clone size: few; J gene: TRBJ1-2; D gene: TRBD1; CDR3 DNA: TGTGCCAGTAGTACGAGGGGACAGGGCCACTATGGCTACACCTTC; CDR3 protein: CASSTRGQGHYGYTF
V gene: TRBV27; clone size: NA; J gene: TRBJ2-2; D gene: TRBD1; CDR3 DNA: TGTGCCAGCAGTCCATTAATAGAATGGGGGACAGCGAACACCGGGGAGCTGTTTTTT; CDR3 protein: CASSPLIEWGTANTGELFF
V gene: TRBV14; clone size: few; J gene: TRBJ1-2; D gene: TRBD1; CDR3 DNA: TGTGCCAGCAGCCAAGCGGCCGGGACAGCTTATGGCTACACCTTC; CDR3 protein: CASSQAAGTAYGYTF
V gene: TRBV10-3; clone size: NA; J gene: TRBJ2-1; D gene: TRBD2; CDR3 DNA: TGTGCCATCAGTAATCCGGCAAGCGGGGGGGCGTCCTACAATGAGCAGTTCTTC; CDR3 protein: CAISNPASGGASYNEQFF
V gene: TRBV2; clone size: NA; J gene: TRBJ2-7; D gene: TRBD1; CDR3 DNA: TGTGCCAGCCAACGGGACAGCTACGAGCAGTACTTC; CDR3 protein: CASQRDSYEQYF
V gene: TRBV5-1; clone size: NA; J gene: TRBJ2-2; D gene: TRBD1; CDR3 DNA: TGCGCCAGCAGCAGGGCCGGGGGACAGGGCCCCGGGGAGCTGTTTTTT; CDR3 protein: CASSRAGGQGPGELFF
V gene: TRBV5-1; clone size: medium-sized; J gene: TRBJ1-1; D gene: NA; CDR3 DNA: TGCGCCAGCAGCTTATCAGGGGCACAGAACACTGAAGCTTTCTTT; CDR3 protein: CASSLSGAQNTEAFF